This is a list of T cell receptor beta chains from one sample in a study of blood T cell repertoires in COVID-19. Some clones are missing from TCRdb's copy, which holds only in-frame ones; the method was immunoSEQ multiplex PCR. The sample consists of about 100,000 clones, about 80% of them appearing once. Sequencing was done on a sample of peripheral blood. The receptors derive from a man between 70 and 80 years old with active or convalescent COVID-19. Both conserved end residues are part of each CDR3. D genes are given only for firm matches. Where a row states a size, it is once, few, many or the class of an expanded clone; other rows omit it.

CASSPRTGGENTEAFF,TGTGCCAGCAGCCCCAGGACAGGGGGCGAAAACACTGAAGCTTTCTTT,TRBD1,TRBJ1-1,TRBV7-8,.
CASSLKGTGTNTEAFF,TGTGCCAGCAGCCTCAAGGGGACAGGGACGAACACTGAAGCTTTCTTT,.,TRBJ1-1,TRBV21-1,.
CASSSGGTEAFF,TGTGCCAGCAGCTCTGGAGGGACTGAAGCTTTCTTT,.,TRBJ1-1,TRBV7-9,once
CASSLAGTGGLGEQFF,TGTGCCAGCAGCTTAGCGGGGACAGGGGGACTTGGTGAGCAGTTCTTC,TRBD1,TRBJ2-1,TRBV7-6,.
CASSLEGQGASYGYTF,TGTGCCAGCAGCTTAGAGGGACAGGGGGCCAGTTATGGCTACACCTTC,TRBD1,TRBJ1-2,TRBV7-6,.
CASTPTRAGQETQYF,TGCGCCAGCACCCCGACTAGAGCGGGCCAAGAGACCCAGTACTTC,.,TRBJ2-5,TRBV5-1,.
CASSERERSYNEQFF,TGTGCCAGCAGTGAACGCGAGAGGAGTTACAATGAGCAGTTCTTC,.,TRBJ2-1,TRBV6-1,.
CASSFATGSFNEQYF,TGTGCCAGCAGCTTTGCAACAGGGTCCTTCAACGAGCAGTACTTC,.,TRBJ2-7,TRBV7-2,.
CSVGASSGNTIYF,TGCAGCGTTGGGGCGAGCTCTGGAAACACCATATATTTT,.,TRBJ1-3,TRBV29-1,.
CATSRATGTSGSNEQFF,TGTGCCACCAGCAGAGCCACCGGGACTAGCGGGAGCAATGAGCAGTTCTTC,TRBD2,TRBJ2-1,TRBV15,.
CASSPTQGLLTEAFF,TGTGCCAGCAGTCCAACCCAGGGGCTACTCACTGAAGCTTTCTTT,.,TRBJ1-1,TRBV27,many
CASSPGGCTYEQYF,TGTGCCAGCAGCCCTGGGGGCTGTACCTACGAGCAGTACTTC,.,TRBJ2-7,TRBV21-1,.
CASSHSTGELFF,TGTGCCAGCAGTCACAGCACCGGGGAGCTGTTTTTT,.,TRBJ2-2,TRBV6-5,.
CACDGTSGSYEQYF,TGTGCCTGTGACGGGACTAGCGGCTCCTACGAGCAGTACTTC,TRBD2,TRBJ2-7,TRBV30,.
CASSPGQGTLYEQYF,TGTGCCAGCAGCCCTGGACAGGGCACCCTCTACGAGCAGTACTTC,TRBD1,TRBJ2-7,TRBV3-1/TRBV3-2,.